Shown below are 21 T cell receptor beta chains from a single sample sequenced in a study of blood T cell repertoires in COVID-19. Generated by immunoSEQ multiplex PCR, the TCRdb table keeps only in-frame clones and is missing some. The table shows around 450,000 clones, with around 89% occurring only once. The specimen was peripheral blood. The receptors were gathered from a woman in her twenties or thirties with acute or convalescent COVID-19.

CDR3 sequence: CASSSTSVYGELFF. The CDR3 bases are TGTGCCAGCAGCTCTACTAGCGTCTACGGGGAGCTGTTTTTT. The chain uses TRBV7-9 and TRBJ2-2; 7 bases map to TRBD2. The length of the CDR3 is 14 residues. Germline assignment: CDR1 SEHNR and CDR2 FQNEAQ (reference sequence). J was trimmed by 7 bases and V by 4 bases; bases with no gene match: 6.

J is TRBJ1-1 and V is TRBV19; 8 bases agree with TRBD1. Germline values: CDR1 LNHDA, CDR2 SQIVND (reference sequence). The CDR3 is 12 residues long. V was clipped by 8 bases and J by 5 bases; unmatched bases: 4. The CDR3 loop reads CASAQGATEAFF. CDR3 coding DNA: TGTGCCAGTGCCCAGGGGGCGACTGAAGCTTTCTTT.

V gene TRBV6-6 combines with J gene TRBJ1-2; possible D gene TRBD1, 5 bases. V lost 5 bases and J 3 bases, leaving 22 bases between the germline ends. Germline V gene sequence: CDR1 MNHNY, CDR2 SVGAGI (reference sequence). The CDR3 has 17 residues. The CDR3 DNA reads TGTGCCAGCAGTCCCCTACTGACAGCTCCTGTTTACTATGGCTACACCTTC. It codes for CASSPLLTAPVYYGYTF.

The J gene is TRBJ2-2, the V gene TRBV27; 10 positions agree with TRBD2. The CDR3 has 18 amino acids. Trimming took 1 base from V and 2 from J; bases not matched to a gene: 7. Per the germline V gene, CDR1 is MNHEY and CDR2 is SMNVEV (reference sequence). CDR3 region: CASSLFPSGGPNTGELFF. DNA of the CDR3: TGTGCCAGCAGTTTATTTCCTAGCGGGGGCCCAAACACCGGGGAGCTGTTTTTT.

This rearrangement joins TRBV12-3 or TRBV12-4 to TRBJ1-4, with 10 bases fitting TRBD1. The CDR3 spans 13 residues. The junction had 2 bases not matched to a gene; V was cut back by 6 bases and J by 7 bases. CDR3 residues: CASSRDRGEKLFF. The CDR3 DNA reads as TGTGCCAGCAGCCGGGACAGGGGTGAAAAACTGTTTTTT.

The chain has TRBV5-1 and TRBJ2-1; 7 bases are a match to TRBD1. CDR1 is SGHRS, CDR2 YFSETQ, per germline. This CDR3 contains 16 residues. The V segment lost 4 bases and the J segment 4 bases; nucleotides outside the gene matches: 11. The CDR3 reads CASSVRDRVGYNEQFF. The CDR3 nucleotides are TGCGCCAGCAGCGTACGGGACAGAGTAGGATACAATGAGCAGTTCTTC.

The chain links TRBV18 to TRBJ2-5; D may be TRBD2 (6 bases). V was clipped by 3 bases and J by 6 bases, with 11 bases between them. There are 13 residues in the CDR3. In germline, CDR1 is KGHSH, CDR2 LQKENI. The CDR3 nucleotides read TGTGCCAGCTCACCGGAGGGACGTCAGACCCAGTACTTC. Amino acids: CASSPEGRQTQYF.

The chain links TRBV5-6 to TRBJ2-1, with 10 nucleotides matching TRBD2. J was trimmed by 6 bases and V by 4 bases; bases with no gene match: 10. The CDR3 is 16 residues long. The germline V gene has CDR1 SGHDT and CDR2 YYEEEE. CDR3 DNA: TGTGCCAGCAGCCTACTGAGCGGGGGGGTTGGCAATGAGCAGTTCTTC. Residues: CASSLLSGGVGNEQFF. Using reference TRBV5-6 and TRBJ2-1 for the parts outside the CDR3, the full variable domain is DAGVTQSPTHLIKTRGQQVTLRCSPKSGHDTVSWYQQALGQGPQFIFQYYEEEERQRGNFPDRFSGHQFPNYSSELNVNALLLGDSALYLCASSLLSGGVGNEQFFGPGTRLTVL.

This clone appeared a single time. The chain carries TRBV18 and TRBJ1-1; 11 nucleotides align to TRBD1. J gave up 4 bases and V 6 bases, and 4 bases lay outside the gene matches. This CDR3 region has 14 residues. Germline loops: CDR1 KGHSH, CDR2 LQKENI. CDR3 nucleotide sequence: TGTGCCAGCTCTCTAGGGACAGGGGGCACTGAAGCTTTCTTT. Protein: CASSLGTGGTEAFF.

This sequence joins TRBV28 and TRBJ2-7; D possibly corresponds to TRBD1 (6 bases). The CDR3 spans 15 residues. From germline, CDR1 is MDHEN and CDR2 SYDVKM. Trimming took 6 bases from V and 10 from J, leaving 25 bases between them. CDR3 sequence reads: CASSPVWGPTGPQYF. The CDR3 nucleotides read TGTGCCAGCAGCCCAGTGTGGGGGCCGACAGGTCCCCAGTACTTC.

A remark on this clone: Other DNA variants within this sample encode the same CDR3. This chain joins TRBV5-1 and TRBJ2-3; TRBD2 matches 8 bases. Germline loops: CDR1 SGHRS, CDR2 YFSETQ. V was pared by 0 bases and J by 6 bases, with 6 bases of the junction left unmatched. There are 15 residues in the CDR3. CDR3 sequence reads: CASSLAGGGTDTQYF. DNA of the CDR3: TGCGCCAGCAGCTTGGCCGGCGGGGGGACGGATACGCAGTATTTT.

V gene TRBV9 combines with J gene TRBJ2-2; 13 bases fit TRBD2. V trimming: 4 bases; J trimming: 5 bases; junction bases outside the gene matches: 8. The CDR3 has 17 amino acids. Per the germline V gene, CDR1 is SGDLS and CDR2 is YYNGEE. The DNA of the CDR3 is TGTGCCAGCAGCCCTCGACTAGCGGGGGGAGGGACCGGGGAGCTGTTTTTT. It yields the protein CASSPRLAGGGTGELFF.

V gene TRBV7-8 combines with J gene TRBJ2-3; D might be TRBD2 (6 bases). CDR1 is SGHVS, CDR2 FQNEAQ, per germline. V lost 5 bases and J lost 6, with 18 bases in between. The CDR3 consists of 15 residues. Here the CDR3 DNA reads TGTGCCAGCAGCGCAGGGACTCCGCAGGTTGATACGCAGTATTTT. Translating gives CASSAGTPQVDTQYF.

The chain carries TRBV7-9 and TRBJ1-3; D is unresolved. V lost 3 bases, J lost 0 bases, and 6 bases lay in between. CDR3 length equals 14 residues. Germline CDR1 is SEHNR and CDR2 is FQNEAQ (reference sequence). CDR3 loop: CASSFRLSGNTIYF. CDR3 bases: TGTGCCAGCAGCTTCCGTCTCTCTGGAAACACCATATATTTT.

The V gene is TRBV6-5, the J gene TRBJ1-6, with 7 nucleotides matching TRBD1. CDR1 and CDR2 (germline): MNHEY, SVGAGI. After removal of 5 bases from V and 6 bases from J, the junction contained 4 bases not matched to a gene. The CDR3 sequence is 14 residues long. Here the CDR3 DNA reads TGTGCCAGCAGTAGATCAGGGGGTAATTCACCCCTCCACTTT. Amino acid sequence: CASSRSGGNSPLHF.

This chain joins TRBV29-1 and TRBJ2-6, with 7 bases identical to TRBD1. Germline CDR1 reads SQVTM; CDR2 reads ANQGSEA. The CDR3 contains 16 residues. V lost 6 bases to trimming and J lost 0 bases; unmatched junction nucleotides: 8. The CDR3 region is CSVRNRGLSGANVLTF. CDR3 in DNA: TGCAGCGTACGGAACAGGGGCCTCTCTGGGGCCAACGTCCTGACTTTC.

The chain is built from TRBV27 and TRBJ2-1, with D tentatively TRBD2 (5 bases). V lost 5 bases and J lost 6, with 11 bases in between. CDR3 length equals 13 residues. Germline CDR1 reads MNHEY; CDR2 reads SMNVEV (reference sequence). The CDR3 is CASSHNAGNEQFF. CDR3 DNA: TGTGCCAGCAGTCACAATGCGGGCAATGAGCAGTTCTTC.

The rearrangement uses TRBV9 and TRBJ1-2, with 11 bases aligning to TRBD1. The trim removed 2 bases at V and 2 bases at J, leaving 2 bases unmatched. CDR3 size: 15 residues. The V gene's germline CDR1 is SGDLS and CDR2 YYNGEE. CDR3 amino acids: CASSVGTGGNYGYTF. Here the CDR3 DNA reads TGTGCCAGCAGCGTCGGGACAGGGGGGAACTATGGCTACACCTTC. Drawing the rest from reference TRBV9 and TRBJ1-2, the complete variable domain is DSGVTQTPKHLITATGQRVTLRCSPRSGDLSVYWYQQSLDQGLQFLIQYYNGEERAKGNILERFSAQQFPDLHSELNLSSLELGDSALYFCASSVGTGGNYGYTFGSGTRLTVV.

This chain joins TRBV7-3 and TRBJ2-1, with 9 bases identical to TRBD1. Germline lookup yields CDR1 SGHTA and CDR2 FQGTGA. With V trimmed by 2 bases and J by 7 bases, 6 bases remained unmatched. The CDR3 covers 15 residues. The DNA of the CDR3 is TGTGCCAGCAGCTTATCGACAGGGGGATTGAATGAGCAGTTCTTC. Amino acids: CASSLSTGGLNEQFF. Combining the CDR3 with reference TRBV7-3 and TRBJ2-1 gives the whole variable domain GAGVSQTPSNKVTEKGKYVELRCDPISGHTALYWYRQSLGQGPEFLIYFQGTGAADDSGLPNDRFFAVRPEGSVSTLKIQRTERGDSAVYLCASSLSTGGLNEQFFGPGTRLTVL.

This clone was seen only once. J is TRBJ2-2 and V is TRBV7-3; TRBD1 agrees at 9 bases. The V gene end was trimmed by 2 bases and the J gene end by 0 bases; junction bases not matched to a gene: 4. Per the germline V gene, CDR1 is SGHTA and CDR2 is FQGTGA. The CDR3 sequence is 17 residues long. In DNA form, the CDR3 reads TGTGCCAGCAGCTTAGTGCGGGACAGGGCGAACACCGGGGAGCTGTTTTTT. Translated, it gives CASSLVRDRANTGELFF. The full variable domain, with the rest looked up from reference TRBV7-3 and TRBJ2-2, is GAGVSQTPSNKVTEKGKYVELRCDPISGHTALYWYRQSLGQGPEFLIYFQGTGAADDSGLPNDRFFAVRPEGSVSTLKIQRTERGDSAVYLCASSLVRDRANTGELFFGEGSRLTVL.

The chain combines TRBV3-1 (or the pseudogene TRBV3-2) with TRBJ2-3; maybe TRBD2 (6 bases). Looked up from germline, CDR1 is LGHDT and CDR2 is YNNKEL (reference sequence). Trimming removed 3 bases from V and 0 bases from J, with 19 bases in between. The length of the CDR3 is 18 residues. The chain's CDR3 is CASSQGGTFLGSTDTQYF. CDR3 DNA sequence: TGTGCCAGCAGCCAGGGGGGAACGTTCTTGGGTAGCACAGATACGCAGTATTTT.